This TCR beta chain was captured in a study of tumor and adjacent non-tumor tissue in lung cancer. The overall study: On average, productive TCRbeta reads reached around 4 million per sample.

The CDR3 is 15 residues long. This sample's RNA came from whole unsorted tissue. A note on this clonotype: At one of its ends the junction is not consistent with the germline gene, which may arise from a read error.

TCRbeta libraries were built with three rounds of nested PCR, modified from ARM-PCR. One entry per CDR3 protein results from TCRdb running MiXCR on the multiplex PCR reads. The table lists about 79,000 distinct CDR3 sequences, just under 75% of them singletons, with around 10% in the top ten. The receptor comes from a woman in her thirties or forties with non-small cell lung cancer. The gene calls are TRBV12-3 or TRBV12-4 and TRBJ2-3, with unresolved D. Sequencing was done on a sample of lung tumor tissue. CDR3 sequence: CASSLLSAYIDTRYF. In DNA, the CDR3 is TGTGCCAGCAGTTTGTTGAGTGCTTACATAGATACGCGGTATTTT.